The 10 T cell receptor beta chains listed next were all sequenced from one sample in a study of blood T cell repertoires in COVID-19. The assay was immunoSEQ multiplex PCR, and TCRdb's table has in-frame clones only and misses some. Of 60,000 to 75,000 clones listed, 87% are singletons. Sequenced sample: peripheral blood. The receptors stem from a man aged 45-65 years with active COVID-19.

The chain uses TRBV5-1 and TRBJ2-1; 10 nucleotides match TRBD1. With 0 bases clipped from V and 6 bases from J, the junction kept 9 bases outside the gene matches. The CDR3 covers 17 residues. CDR1 SGHRS and CDR2 YFSETQ come from the germline V gene. CDR3 nucleotide sequence: TGCGCCAGCAGCTTGGCCGTAATTGGACAGGGGGGCAATGAGCAGTTCTTC. Its translation is CASSLAVIGQGGNEQFF. Together with reference TRBV5-1 and TRBJ2-1, the CDR3 gives the full variable domain: KAGVTQTPRYLIKTRGQQVTLSCSPISGHRSVSWYQQTPGQGLQFLFEYFSETQRNKGNFPGRFSGRQFSNSRSEMNVSTLELGDSALYLCASSLAVIGQGGNEQFFGPGTRLTVL.

V is TRBV5-1 and J is TRBJ2-2; no clear D. This CDR3 region has 13 residues. The V end lost 4 bases, the J end lost 4 bases, and 8 bases lay between the germline ends. Per germline, CDR1 SGHRS and CDR2 YFSETQ. The CDR3 loop is CASSPSGTGELFF. CDR3 coding DNA: TGCGCCAGCAGCCCTTCAGGCACCGGGGAGCTGTTTTTT.

The chain recombines TRBV11-2 with TRBJ2-7; unclear D gene. The CDR3 runs 14 residues. Germline CDR1 reads SGHAT; CDR2 reads FQNNGV. Trimming pared 5 bases from V and 4 bases from J, leaving 15 bases between. The CDR3 bases are TGTGCCAGCAGCCTTTTAGTGGGCTCGTACGAGCAGTACTTC. Translated: CASSLLVGSYEQYF.

V is TRBV27 and J is TRBJ2-2; 7 nucleotides line up with TRBD1. CDR1 and CDR2 from the germline V gene are MNHEY and SMNVEV (reference sequence). This CDR3 comprises 16 residues. Germline trimming cut 1 base from V and 2 bases from J; bases unmatched to any gene: 4. CDR3 sequence (DNA): TGTGCCAGCAGTTTATTGGGACAGTTAAACACCGGGGAGCTGTTTTTT. It encodes CASSLLGQLNTGELFF.

The V gene is TRBV18, the J gene TRBJ1-2; no reliable D call. Germline CDR1 is KGHSH and CDR2 is LQKENI. This CDR3 comprises 13 residues. Trimming took 2 bases from V and 1 from J, leaving 5 bases between them. The CDR3 here is CASSPANNYGYTF. The CDR3, as DNA: TGTGCCAGCTCACCAGCGAATAACTATGGCTACACCTTC.

V is TRBV12-3 or TRBV12-4 and J is TRBJ2-7, with D unresolved. This CDR3 region has 12 residues. V was trimmed by 6 bases and J by 2 bases, leaving 8 bases between them. The CDR3, as DNA: TGTGCCAGCAGGACCGACACCTACGAGCAGTACTTC. Residues: CASRTDTYEQYF.

V and J are TRBV28 and TRBJ1-5; 9 bases agree with TRBD1. CDR1 MDHEN and CDR2 SYDVKM come from the germline V gene. The CDR3 has 14 residues. V shed 1 base and J 7 bases; nucleotides not matched to a gene: 2. CDR3 sequence: CASSLSTGGQPQHF. The CDR3 DNA follows: TGTGCCAGCAGTTTATCCACAGGGGGCCAGCCCCAGCATTTT.

This clone was observed once. The J gene is TRBJ1-1, the V gene TRBV7-9; no definite D call. There are 16 residues in the CDR3. Germline lookup yields CDR1 SEHNR and CDR2 FQNEAQ (reference sequence). V was clipped by 5 bases and J by 0 bases, with 16 bases between them. CDR3 nucleotides: TGTGCCAGCAGCCCCCGTGGGCATTCCATGAACACTGAAGCTTTCTTT. Translation: CASSPRGHSMNTEAFF.

The rearrangement uses TRBV3-1 (or the pseudogene TRBV3-2) and TRBJ2-1; 8 nucleotides agree with TRBD2. Germline-derived CDR1 and CDR2 are LGHDT and YNNKEL (reference sequence). The V segment lost 0 bases and the J segment 12 bases; nucleotides outside the gene matches: 13. The CDR3 covers 16 residues. The CDR3 nucleotides read TGTGCCAGCAGCCAAGATGTTTCGGGAGGGCCTCTGGCGCAGTTCTTC. Its protein is CASSQDVSGGPLAQFF.

The genes are TRBV24-1 and TRBJ1-3, with TRBD1 as a possible D gene (6 bases). V lost 7 bases and J 0 bases, leaving 12 bases between the germline ends. CDR1 KGHDR and CDR2 SFDVKD come from the germline V gene. The CDR3 extends over 15 amino acids. The CDR3 DNA is TGTGCCACCAGAGGCCAGACAGGCTCTGGAAACACCATATATTTT. The encoded protein is CATRGQTGSGNTIYF.